This entry describes one T cell receptor (beta chain). Its cognate antigen is unknown. This sample is drawn from a study of blood T cells in healthy people across ages. For the study at large: There was about one barcoded beta molecule captured by template switching per two T cells.

The study isolated at least 6.5 million PBMCs from each sample. V lost 1 base, J lost 6 bases, and 10 bases lay in between. Germline V gene data show CDR1 as LGHNA and CDR2 as YNFKEQ. The CDR3 is 14 amino acids. For the second PCR, which ran for about 7 to 11 cycles, a sample-barcoded 5' primer and a J-beta primer mix were used. TCRdb ran MiXCR on the 5' RACE reads and lists one entry per CDR3 protein. The sample holds 1,300,000 or so distinct CDR3 sequences, approximately 59% seen once. Study-wide results and limits: Percentage of naive T cells showed a strong correlation with TCR beta diversity.

The gene calls are TRBV4-2 and TRBJ1-5, with D possibly TRBD1 on 5 matching bases. Input material: blood. This clonotype was sampled from a man between 18 and 35 years old in good health. Here the CDR3 reads CASSQAGGTQPQHF. The DNA for the CDR3 is TGTGCCAGCAGCCAAGCGGGGGGAACTCAGCCCCAGCATTTT.